The rows below give T cell receptor beta chains drawn from one sample of a study of CD8 T cells in Susac syndrome. Using its own MiXCR run on the immunoSEQ multiplex PCR reads, TCRdb lists one record per CDR3 protein. This repertoire shows some 130,000 distinct CDR3 sequences, approximately 95% found once; its top ten account for approximately 0.18%. Sample: CD8+ T cells from PBMCs. Source of these receptors: a human donor with Susac syndrome. The CDR3 runs from the conserved cysteine through the conserved F or W. The D gene is left open where the match is weak. The listing skips clone size in some rows; elsewhere it reads once, few, many or a size class.

-	-	TRBJ1-2	13	TRBV9	TGTGCCAGCCGGGCGTCCAGCAGCTATGGCTACACCTTC	CASRASSSYGYTF
-	-	TRBJ2-2	14	TRBV29-1	TGCAGCGCCTCTGGGGGGGCCCTCAGCGGGGAGCTGTTTTTT	CSASGGALSGELFF
-	-	TRBJ1-1	14	TRBV27	TGTGCCAGCAGTTTAAATGTAGGGGGGGCTGAAGCTTTCTTT	CASSLNVGGAEAFF
-	-	TRBJ2-7	15	TRBV7-9	TGTGCCAGCAGCTTAATTGAGCAGGGCTCCTACGAGCAGTACTTC	CASSLIEQGSYEQYF
-	-	TRBJ2-7	12	TRBV7-9	TGTGCCAGCAGCTCAATTTTCCACGAGCAGTACTTC	CASSSIFHEQYF
-	-	TRBJ2-7	14	TRBV19	TGTGCCAGTCGGGGATGGGGGAGTCAGTCCGAGCAGTACTTC	CASRGWGSQSEQYF
-	-	TRBJ1-1	14	TRBV6-5	TGTGCCAGCAGTTACTCCCCGAGGATCACTGAAGCTTTCTTT	CASSYSPRITEAFF
-	TRBD1	TRBJ1-5	15	TRBV9	TGTGCCAGCAGCGTTGGGACAGGGGGCTTCCAGCCCCAGCATTTT	CASSVGTGGFQPQHF
-	TRBD2	TRBJ2-1	16	TRBV27	TGTGCCAGCAGTGCCGGGACTAGCGGGATTTACAATGAGCAGTTCTTC	CASSAGTSGIYNEQFF
-	-	TRBJ2-1	16	TRBV18	TGTGCCAGCTCAGGAGCCGGGATCCTTTCCTACAATGAGCAGTTCTTC	CASSGAGILSYNEQFF
-	TRBD1	TRBJ2-7	14	TRBV28	TGTGCCAGCCTAAGACAGGGGTTGGCGTACGAGCAGTACTTC	CASLRQGLAYEQYF
-	-	TRBJ1-5	16	TRBV5-6	TGTGCCAGCAGTACTCTTTATTCGGACAGCAATCAGCCCCAGCATTTT	CASSTLYSDSNQPQHF
-	-	TRBJ2-2	10	TRBV30	TGTGCCTGGTTGTCCGGGGAGCTGTTTTTT	CAWLSGELFF
-	-	TRBJ2-1	16	TRBV25-1	TGTGCCAGCAGTGAAGTGGTCGGGAGCTCCTACAATGAGCAGTTCTTC	CASSEVVGSSYNEQFF
-	-	TRBJ2-5	15	TRBV9	TGTGCCAGCAGCTCCGGACTAACCGAACAAGAGACCCAGTACTTC	CASSSGLTEQETQYF
once	-	TRBJ2-7	14	TRBV27	TGTGCCAGCAGTATGGGACCATCCGGGTACGAGCAGTACTTC	CASSMGPSGYEQYF
-	-	TRBJ1-1	12	TRBV9	TGTGCCAGCAGCGTAGTTGCAGGGCGGGCTTTCTTT	CASSVVAGRAFF
-	TRBD1	TRBJ2-1	15	TRBV7-8	TGTGCCAGCAGCCCACCGGGACAGCTTTTCGATGAGCAGTTCTTC	CASSPPGQLFDEQFF
-	-	TRBJ1-4	14	TRBV7-6	TGTGCCAGCAGGCGGGGGGGAACTAATGAAAAACTGTTTTTT	CASRRGGTNEKLFF
-	TRBD2	TRBJ2-7	15	TRBV13	TGTGCCAGCAGCATTAGGACTAGCCCTTCCTACGAGCAGTACTTC	CASSIRTSPSYEQYF
-	TRBD2	TRBJ2-1	15	TRBV3-1	TGTGCCAGCAGCCCTGGGACTAGCCCCACCAATGAGCAGTTCTTC	CASSPGTSPTNEQFF
-	TRBD2	TRBJ2-5	14	TRBV13	TGTGCCAGCAGCTCGGGACTAATCCAAGAGACCCAGTACTTC	CASSSGLIQETQYF
-	TRBD2	TRBJ2-3	16	TRBV5-1	TGCGCCAGCAGCTCAGCCGGGACTAGCGGGAGACTGGGGCAGTATTTT	CASSSAGTSGRLGQYF
-	-	TRBJ2-3	12	TRBV7-8	TGTGCCAGCAGCTTAGAGGGTTGGACGCAGTATTTT	CASSLEGWTQYF